The rows below give T cell receptor beta chains drawn from one sample of a study of beta chain features in type 1 diabetes. TCRdb's table, derived via immunoSEQ multiplex PCR, lists solely in-frame clones and lacks some. The sample includes roughly 170,000 clones, less than 15% seen only once; the top ten take about 0.59%. Sequences were obtained from central memory CD4+ T cells from blood. The receptors were gathered from a woman under 30 in good health. Both conserved end residues are part of each CDR3. Each record gives: D gene, V gene, clone size, J gene, CDR3 protein, CDR3 DNA. A D gene is named only where the DNA matches it firmly. Rows give clone size only sometimes, using once, few, many, or a class for an expanded clone.

D gene: TRBD1; V gene: TRBV9; clone size: many; J gene: TRBJ1-2; CDR3 protein: CASSVGWTGNYGYTF; CDR3 DNA: TGTGCCAGCAGCGTAGGATGGACAGGGAACTATGGCTACACCTTC
D gene: .; V gene: TRBV6-6; clone size: .; J gene: TRBJ2-2; CDR3 protein: CASSYSLSGNTGELFF; CDR3 DNA: TGTGCCAGCAGTTACTCTTTGTCCGGGAACACCGGGGAGCTGTTTTTT
D gene: TRBD2; V gene: TRBV18; clone size: .; J gene: TRBJ2-1; CDR3 protein: CASSPLTSGRANEQFF; CDR3 DNA: TGTGCCAGCTCACCCCTAACTAGCGGGAGGGCGAATGAGCAGTTCTTC
D gene: TRBD2; V gene: TRBV7-2; clone size: few; J gene: TRBJ2-3; CDR3 protein: CASSLERASGSSQYF; CDR3 DNA: TGTGCCAGCAGCTTAGAAAGGGCTAGCGGGAGTTCACAGTATTTT
D gene: .; V gene: TRBV14; clone size: .; J gene: TRBJ1-2; CDR3 protein: CASSPRDTGYTF; CDR3 DNA: TGTGCCAGCAGCCCTCGGGACACTGGCTACACCTTC
D gene: TRBD1; V gene: TRBV5-4; clone size: .; J gene: TRBJ2-1; CDR3 protein: CASSSVLGTGVREQFF; CDR3 DNA: TGTGCCAGCAGCTCCGTTTTGGGGACAGGGGTTCGGGAGCAGTTCTTC
D gene: TRBD1; V gene: TRBV30; clone size: .; J gene: TRBJ2-1; CDR3 protein: CAWSVGGTSSEQFF; CDR3 DNA: TGTGCCTGGAGTGTAGGGGGCACTAGTAGTGAGCAGTTCTTC
D gene: .; V gene: TRBV14; clone size: few; J gene: TRBJ2-5; CDR3 protein: CASSQNRERFETQYF; CDR3 DNA: TGTGCCAGCAGCCAAAATCGGGAGAGGTTTGAGACCCAGTACTTC
D gene: TRBD1; V gene: TRBV5-1; clone size: .; J gene: TRBJ2-3; CDR3 protein: CASSRDRDTDTQYF; CDR3 DNA: TGCGCCAGCAGTCGGGACAGAGACACAGATACGCAGTATTTT
D gene: TRBD1; V gene: TRBV11-2; clone size: few; J gene: TRBJ2-7; CDR3 protein: CASSEGTGPYEQYF; CDR3 DNA: TGTGCCAGCAGCGAAGGGACAGGGCCCTACGAGCAGTACTTC
D gene: .; V gene: TRBV30; clone size: few; J gene: TRBJ1-1; CDR3 protein: CAWTPPGRGEAFF; CDR3 DNA: TGTGCCTGGACCCCTCCCGGACGGGGTGAAGCTTTCTTT
D gene: .; V gene: TRBV7-9; clone size: .; J gene: TRBJ2-2; CDR3 protein: CASSPRVTGELFF; CDR3 DNA: TGTGCCAGCAGCCCCCGGGTTACCGGGGAGCTGTTTTTT
D gene: TRBD1; V gene: TRBV6-6; clone size: .; J gene: TRBJ1-4; CDR3 protein: CASKTGQHNEKLFF; CDR3 DNA: TGTGCCAGCAAGACGGGACAGCATAATGAAAAACTGTTTTTT
D gene: TRBD1; V gene: TRBV11-1; clone size: many; J gene: TRBJ2-1; CDR3 protein: CASSRGDRGRQFF; CDR3 DNA: TGTGCCAGCAGCCGAGGGGACAGGGGTCGGCAGTTCTTC
D gene: TRBD2; V gene: TRBV7-9; clone size: .; J gene: TRBJ2-3; CDR3 protein: CASSSTSGRTDTQYF; CDR3 DNA: TGTGCCAGCAGCTCAACTAGCGGGAGGACAGATACGCAGTATTTT
D gene: .; V gene: TRBV9; clone size: .; J gene: TRBJ2-6; CDR3 protein: CASSVLGAGANVLTF; CDR3 DNA: TGTGCCAGCAGCGTATTGGGGGCCGGGGCCAACGTCCTGACTTTC
D gene: .; V gene: TRBV5-4; clone size: .; J gene: TRBJ2-7; CDR3 protein: CASSLSSGSSYEQYF; CDR3 DNA: TGTGCCAGCAGCTTGTCCAGCGGCAGCTCCTACGAGCAGTACTTC
D gene: TRBD2; V gene: TRBV6-1; clone size: few; J gene: TRBJ2-1; CDR3 protein: CASSEMIAGGYNEQFF; CDR3 DNA: TGTGCCAGCAGTGAAATGATAGCGGGAGGCTACAATGAGCAGTTCTTC
D gene: TRBD1; V gene: TRBV9; clone size: .; J gene: TRBJ1-1; CDR3 protein: CASSKGQGNTEAFF; CDR3 DNA: TGTGCCAGCAGCAAGGGACAGGGGAACACTGAAGCTTTCTTT
D gene: .; V gene: TRBV6-6; clone size: few; J gene: TRBJ1-1; CDR3 protein: CASSLQGPMNTEAFF; CDR3 DNA: TGTGCCAGCAGTTTACAGGGACCTATGAACACTGAAGCTTTCTTT
D gene: TRBD1; V gene: TRBV5-1; clone size: .; J gene: TRBJ2-4; CDR3 protein: CASRPTGPLQNIQYF; CDR3 DNA: TGCGCCAGCAGGCCGACAGGGCCGCTACAAAACATTCAGTACTTC
D gene: TRBD1; V gene: TRBV28; clone size: .; J gene: TRBJ2-1; CDR3 protein: CASSVAQGVYNEQFF; CDR3 DNA: TGTGCCAGCAGTGTGGCTCAGGGGGTCTACAATGAGCAGTTCTTC
D gene: .; V gene: TRBV5-1; clone size: .; J gene: TRBJ2-7; CDR3 protein: CASMHGYEQYF; CDR3 DNA: TGCGCCAGCATGCACGGGTACGAGCAGTACTTC
D gene: TRBD2; V gene: TRBV6-6; clone size: .; J gene: TRBJ2-1; CDR3 protein: CASSPAGRANEQFF; CDR3 DNA: TGTGCCAGCAGTCCCGCCGGGAGGGCCAATGAGCAGTTCTTC
D gene: TRBD2; V gene: TRBV7-2; clone size: .; J gene: TRBJ2-1; CDR3 protein: CASSLAGLAGDEQFF; CDR3 DNA: TGTGCCAGCAGCTTAGCGGGGCTAGCGGGAGATGAGCAGTTCTTC
D gene: .; V gene: TRBV2; clone size: few; J gene: TRBJ2-7; CDR3 protein: CASSPRDTYEQYF; CDR3 DNA: TGTGCCAGCAGTCCCCGAGACACCTACGAGCAGTACTTC
D gene: TRBD1; V gene: TRBV28; clone size: .; J gene: TRBJ1-2; CDR3 protein: CASRRDSLYGYTF; CDR3 DNA: TGTGCCAGCAGGCGGGACAGCCTTTATGGCTACACCTTC
D gene: TRBD2; V gene: TRBV7-9; clone size: few; J gene: TRBJ2-1; CDR3 protein: CASSWTSGRARGRNEQFF; CDR3 DNA: TGTGCCAGCAGCTGGACTAGCGGGAGGGCCCGGGGGAGGAATGAGCAGTTCTTC
D gene: .; V gene: TRBV6-5; clone size: few; J gene: TRBJ1-1; CDR3 protein: CASRLKTGKGTEAFF; CDR3 DNA: TGTGCCAGCAGACTGAAAACAGGGAAAGGAACTGAAGCTTTCTTT
D gene: TRBD1; V gene: TRBV7-9; clone size: .; J gene: TRBJ1-4; CDR3 protein: CASSPPGGTGREKLFF; CDR3 DNA: TGTGCCAGCAGCCCGCCCGGCGGGACAGGGCGTGAAAAACTGTTTTTT
D gene: .; V gene: TRBV5-1; clone size: .; J gene: TRBJ1-1; CDR3 protein: CASSLDRSFNTEAFF; CDR3 DNA: TGCGCCAGCAGCTTGGATCGCAGTTTCAACACTGAAGCTTTCTTT
D gene: TRBD2; V gene: TRBV27; clone size: .; J gene: TRBJ2-2; CDR3 protein: CASSLRRTSEDTGELFF; CDR3 DNA: TGTGCCAGCAGTTTAAGAAGGACTAGCGAGGACACCGGGGAGCTGTTTTTT
D gene: .; V gene: TRBV27; clone size: few; J gene: TRBJ1-5; CDR3 protein: CASAPWGGGQPQHF; CDR3 DNA: TGTGCCAGCGCACCTTGGGGAGGAGGCCAGCCCCAGCATTTT
D gene: TRBD2; V gene: TRBV28; clone size: once; J gene: TRBJ2-2; CDR3 protein: CASKKRENTGELFF; CDR3 DNA: TGTGCCAGCAAGAAGCGGGAGAACACCGGGGAGCTGTTTTTT
D gene: TRBD2; V gene: TRBV29-1; clone size: few; J gene: TRBJ2-1; CDR3 protein: CSVEPRGRAYEQFF; CDR3 DNA: TGCAGCGTTGAACCCCGCGGGAGGGCCTATGAGCAGTTCTTC
D gene: .; V gene: TRBV4-1; clone size: .; J gene: TRBJ2-1; CDR3 protein: CASSQVLSYNEQFF; CDR3 DNA: TGCGCCAGCAGCCAAGTGTTGAGCTACAATGAGCAGTTCTTC
D gene: .; V gene: TRBV19; clone size: .; J gene: TRBJ2-1; CDR3 protein: CASSLGGGYEQFF; CDR3 DNA: TGTGCCAGTAGCCTAGGTGGGGGGTATGAGCAGTTCTTC
D gene: .; V gene: TRBV30; clone size: .; J gene: TRBJ2-1; CDR3 protein: CAWIRPGNEQFF; CDR3 DNA: TGTGCCTGGATTAGGCCAGGCAATGAGCAGTTCTTC
D gene: TRBD2; V gene: TRBV4-1; clone size: few; J gene: TRBJ2-7; CDR3 protein: CASSPILRLARSPYEQYF; CDR3 DNA: TGCGCCAGCAGCCCTATACTGAGACTAGCGCGATCTCCCTACGAGCAGTACTTC
D gene: TRBD1; V gene: TRBV30; clone size: .; J gene: TRBJ2-5; CDR3 protein: CAWSVGTGFQETQYF; CDR3 DNA: TGTGCCTGGAGTGTAGGGACAGGTTTCCAAGAGACCCAGTACTTC
D gene: .; V gene: TRBV7-9; clone size: .; J gene: TRBJ2-3; CDR3 protein: CASSLDGRDTQYF; CDR3 DNA: TGTGCCAGCAGCTTAGATGGCAGGGATACGCAGTATTTT
D gene: TRBD1; V gene: TRBV5-1; clone size: few; J gene: TRBJ1-1; CDR3 protein: CASSLVQGETEAFF; CDR3 DNA: TGCGCCAGCAGCTTGGTTCAGGGGGAGACTGAAGCTTTCTTT
D gene: .; V gene: TRBV15; clone size: few; J gene: TRBJ1-4; CDR3 protein: CATSRDSAGSQKLFF; CDR3 DNA: TGTGCCACCAGCAGAGATTCAGCGGGGTCCCAAAAACTGTTTTTT
D gene: .; V gene: TRBV28; clone size: .; J gene: TRBJ2-3; CDR3 protein: CASMGGLSTDTQYF; CDR3 DNA: TGTGCCAGCATGGGGGGGCTTAGCACAGATACGCAGTATTTT
D gene: TRBD1; V gene: TRBV7-9; clone size: .; J gene: TRBJ1-2; CDR3 protein: CASSITDREGGYTF; CDR3 DNA: TGTGCCAGCAGCATCACGGACAGGGAGGGAGGCTACACCTTC
D gene: TRBD1; V gene: TRBV30; clone size: few; J gene: TRBJ1-4; CDR3 protein: CAWGQGADEKLFF; CDR3 DNA: TGTGCCTGGGGCCAGGGGGCGGACGAAAAACTGTTTTTT
D gene: .; V gene: TRBV4-2; clone size: few; J gene: TRBJ2-7; CDR3 protein: CASSQDYRDTYEQYF; CDR3 DNA: TGTGCCAGCAGCCAAGATTACAGGGATACCTACGAGCAGTACTTC
D gene: TRBD1; V gene: TRBV7-2; clone size: few; J gene: TRBJ1-5; CDR3 protein: CASSSGPEGQGRNQPQHF; CDR3 DNA: TGTGCCAGCAGCTCCGGGCCCGAAGGACAGGGAAGAAATCAGCCCCAGCATTTT
D gene: .; V gene: TRBV5-4; clone size: many; J gene: TRBJ2-3; CDR3 protein: CASSFVRGTELTDTQYF; CDR3 DNA: TGTGCCAGCAGCTTTGTCCGCGGGACAGAACTCACAGATACGCAGTATTTT
D gene: .; V gene: TRBV21-1; clone size: .; J gene: TRBJ2-2; CDR3 protein: CASSKVTAYTGELFF; CDR3 DNA: TGTGCCAGCAGCAAAGTGACAGCCTACACCGGGGAGCTGTTTTTT
D gene: .; V gene: TRBV7-2; clone size: few; J gene: TRBJ1-2; CDR3 protein: CASSLNPPGGFNYGYTF; CDR3 DNA: TGTGCCAGCAGCTTAAATCCGCCCGGAGGATTTAACTATGGCTACACCTTC
D gene: .; V gene: TRBV4-3; clone size: .; J gene: TRBJ2-2; CDR3 protein: CASTRGVNTGELFF; CDR3 DNA: TGCGCCAGCACCAGGGGAGTGAACACCGGGGAGCTGTTTTTT
D gene: .; V gene: TRBV30; clone size: .; J gene: TRBJ2-7; CDR3 protein: CAWRSPQASYEQYF; CDR3 DNA: TGTGCCTGGAGATCGCCACAGGCCTCCTACGAGCAGTACTTC
D gene: .; V gene: TRBV7-7; clone size: few; J gene: TRBJ1-5; CDR3 protein: CASSLDRNQPQHF; CDR3 DNA: TGTGCTAGCAGCCTCGACAGAAATCAGCCCCAGCATTTT
D gene: .; V gene: TRBV9; clone size: .; J gene: TRBJ2-3; CDR3 protein: CASSVVAADTQYF; CDR3 DNA: TGTGCCAGCAGCGTAGTTGCAGCAGATACGCAGTATTTT
D gene: TRBD1; V gene: TRBV25-1; clone size: .; J gene: TRBJ1-2; CDR3 protein: CASSESPHSGQGRDGYTF; CDR3 DNA: TGTGCCAGCAGTGAATCTCCGCATTCAGGACAGGGACGAGATGGCTACACCTTC
D gene: .; V gene: TRBV28; clone size: .; J gene: TRBJ2-5; CDR3 protein: CASSPNRAKTQYF; CDR3 DNA: TGTGCCAGCAGTCCTAACAGGGCGAAGACCCAGTACTTC
D gene: .; V gene: TRBV11-2; clone size: .; J gene: TRBJ1-1; CDR3 protein: CASSPTTGLSAEAFF; CDR3 DNA: TGTGCCAGCAGCCCCACAACAGGGTTATCCGCTGAAGCTTTCTTT
D gene: TRBD1; V gene: TRBV27; clone size: few; J gene: TRBJ1-1; CDR3 protein: CASSVQGDPEAFF; CDR3 DNA: TGTGCCAGCAGTGTGCAGGGGGACCCTGAAGCTTTCTTT
D gene: TRBD1; V gene: TRBV6-5; clone size: few; J gene: TRBJ1-2; CDR3 protein: CASSPDRSWRGYTF; CDR3 DNA: TGTGCCAGCAGTCCGGACAGGTCCTGGCGGGGCTACACCTTC